Included here is one T cell receptor beta chain sequence, with context. Antigen unknown. Primers: 60 Vbeta forward and 13 Jbeta reverse. Profiling relied on immunoSEQ multiplex PCR, and the TCRdb table lists in-frame clones only, not all of them. The repertoire includes about 180,000 clones, over 70% of them detected once, and less than 9% sits in the top ten. This record belongs to a study of cytomegalovirus exposure and HLA in healthy donors. Study-wide points: Researchers reportedly found TCR beta sequences accurately predicted most subjects' HLA-A and HLA-B alleles. Later on, analysis showed that most CMV-associated TCR beta chains appeared to be HLA-restricted. Per published reports, the classifier diagnosed cytomegalovirus status with high specificity and sensitivity.

The ends lost 0 bases at V and 5 bases at J; junction bases unmatched: 5. Germline loops: CDR1 LGHNA, CDR2 YSLEER. The CDR3 totals 17 residues. The sequencing sample was made of PBMCs. The TCR sequence derives from a man in his thirties or forties in good health and CMV-seropositive. The chain uses TRBV4-3 and TRBJ1-4; 11 bases match TRBD1. CDR3 in amino acids: CASSQEGTGGWNEKLFF. CDR3 sequence (DNA): TGCGCCAGCAGCCAAGAAGGGACAGGGGGTTGGAATGAAAAACTGTTTTTT.